These 20 T cell receptor beta chains came from one sample sequenced in a study of chemoradiotherapy in HPV16-positive cancers. Profiling relied on immunoSEQ multiplex PCR, and the TCRdb table lists in-frame clones only, not all of them. The sample shows roughly 5,400 clones, roughly 77% of them seen only once. This specimen consisted of tumor tissue, obtained from a patient who underwent chemoradiotherapy. These TCRs come from a human donor with HPV-associated anogenital cancer.

V gene TRBV5-1 combines with J gene TRBJ2-3; 7 nucleotides line up with TRBD2. The germline gives CDR1 SGHRS, CDR2 YFSETQ. The CDR3 totals 16 residues. The V segment lost 0 bases and the J segment 3 bases; nucleotides outside the gene matches: 7. The CDR3 spells CASSLAAGVRTDTQYF. The CDR3 DNA follows: TGCGCCAGCAGCTTGGCCGCGGGAGTTCGGACAGATACGCAGTATTTT.

This sequence joins TRBV7-2 and TRBJ2-1; 7 bases are a match to TRBD2. V was clipped by 1 base and J by 4 bases; unmatched bases: 4. Germline V gene data show CDR1 as SGHTA and CDR2 as FQGNSA. The CDR3 extends over 15 amino acids. CDR3 sequence: CASSLGGGAYNEQFF. DNA for the CDR3: TGTGCCAGCAGCTTAGGGGGAGGGGCGTACAATGAGCAGTTCTTC.

The J gene is TRBJ2-3, the V gene TRBV29-1; no definite D call. CDR1 is SQVTM and CDR2 is ANQGSEA in the germline V gene. CDR3 length: 10 amino acids. V lost 7 bases to trimming and J lost 3 bases, with 5 bases between them. CDR3 coding DNA: TGCAGCGCTAGAACAGATACGCAGTATTTT. It is translated as CSARTDTQYF.

This chain links TRBV18 with TRBJ2-7; a weak D match, TRBD2 (6 bases). The V gene lost 3 bases and the J gene lost 7 bases, with 19 bases spanning the gap. The CDR3 is 15 residues long. Germline assignment: CDR1 KGHSH and CDR2 LQKENI. CDR3 loop: CASSPRQTPGGEQYF. As DNA, the CDR3 is TGTGCCAGCTCACCGCGACAGACGCCTGGAGGGGAGCAGTACTTC. Complete variable domain (other parts from reference TRBV18 and TRBJ2-7): NAGVMQNPRHLVRRRGQEARLRCSPMKGHSHVYWYRQLPEEGLKFMVYLQKENIIDESGMPKERFSAEFPKEGPSILRIQQVVRGDSAAYFCASSPRQTPGGEQYFGPGTRLTVT.

Only a few counts were recorded for this clone. The chain joins TRBV5-1 to TRBJ2-7, with a possible D match to TRBD1 (6 bases). Germline loops: CDR1 SGHRS, CDR2 YFSETQ. The length of the CDR3 is 14 residues. Trimming shortened V by 1 base and J by 0 bases, and 8 bases separated the two germline ends. CDR3 sequence (DNA): TGCGCCAGCAGCTTGAGGGGGTTCTCCTACGAGCAGTACTTC. It is translated as CASSLRGFSYEQYF.

V usage is TRBV7-9 and J usage is TRBJ2-1; D remains unclear. This CDR3 contains 14 residues. The V end was cut by 2 bases, the J end by 0 bases, with 5 bases between. The germline gives CDR1 SEHNR, CDR2 FQNEAQ (reference sequence). CDR3 DNA sequence: TGTGCCAGCAGCTTACCCAGCTCCTACAATGAGCAGTTCTTC. Protein product: CASSLPSSYNEQFF.

This clone was detected only once. The chain recombines TRBV5-1 with TRBJ1-1, with TRBD1 as a possible D gene (6 bases). The CDR3 is made up of 18 amino acids. Germline CDR1 and CDR2: SGHRS and YFSETQ. Trimming stripped 4 bases from V and 1 base from J, with 23 bases between. CDR3 sequence (DNA): TGCGCCAGCAGCCAAGTGAGATGGGACACTGGGAGGAACACTGAAGCTTTCTTT. Translation gives CASSQVRWDTGRNTEAFF.

The chain employs TRBV28 and TRBJ2-5; D ambiguous. V lost 5 bases to trimming and J lost 2 bases, with 12 bases between them. Germline CDR1 reads MDHEN; CDR2 reads SYDVKM. This CDR3 region has 14 residues. In DNA, the CDR3 is TGTGCCAGCAGTCCAAGACTGCGTCAAGAGACCCAGTACTTC. Translated, it gives CASSPRLRQETQYF. Full variable domain (outside the CDR3, taken from reference TRBV28 and TRBJ2-5): DVKVTQSSRYLVKRTGEKVFLECVQDMDHENMFWYRQDPGLGLRLIYFSYDVKMKEKGDIPEGYSVSREKKERFSLILESASTNQTSMYLCASSPRLRQETQYFGPGTRLLVL.

In this sample, this clone turned up once. The chain carries TRBV27 and TRBJ1-5, with 7 bases aligning to TRBD1. With V trimmed by 4 bases and J by 7 bases, 4 bases remained unmatched. Germline lookup yields CDR1 MNHEY and CDR2 SMNVEV (reference sequence). CDR3 length: 13 residues. The CDR3, as DNA: TGTGCCAGCAGTTCACAGGGGAGGCAGCCCCAGCATTTT. Translated, it gives CASSSQGRQPQHF.

The chain joins TRBV28 to TRBJ1-5; D is uncertain. Trimming removed 2 bases at V and 4 bases at J, with 9 bases between. Germline CDR1 is MDHEN and CDR2 is SYDVKM. The CDR3 is 14 amino acids. CDR3 region: CASSLVAGNQPQHF. Here the CDR3 DNA reads TGTGCCAGCAGTTTAGTCGCGGGGAATCAGCCCCAGCATTTT. The entire variable domain, with the rest obtained from reference TRBV28 and TRBJ1-5, is as follows: DVKVTQSSRYLVKRTGEKVFLECVQDMDHENMFWYRQDPGLGLRLIYFSYDVKMKEKGDIPEGYSVSREKKERFSLILESASTNQTSMYLCASSLVAGNQPQHFGDGTRLSIL.

The chain couples TRBV19 to TRBJ1-5; the D gene is possibly TRBD1 (5 bases). V was trimmed by 8 bases and J by 2 bases, leaving 13 bases between them. Per germline, CDR1 LNHDA and CDR2 SQIVND (reference sequence). This CDR3 comprises 14 residues. CDR3 in DNA: TGTGCCAGTCGAGGCGGGGGAGGCAATCAGCCCCAGCATTTT. Protein product: CASRGGGGNQPQHF.

The rearrangement joins TRBV5-1 to TRBJ1-1; unclear D gene. The V and J ends lost 4 bases and 6 bases respectively, with 10 bases between them. Germline CDR1 reads SGHRS; CDR2 reads YFSETQ. The CDR3 spans 12 residues. The CDR3 sequence is CASSPPGAEAFF. The CDR3 DNA sequence: TGCGCCAGCAGCCCCCCCGGGGCTGAAGCTTTCTTT.

The genes are TRBV6-6 and TRBJ2-1; the D gene is possibly TRBD2 (5 bases). Germline assignment: CDR1 MNHNY and CDR2 SVGAGI (reference sequence). The CDR3 runs 12 residues. Trimming cost V 4 bases and J 6 bases, with 7 bases left between them. The CDR3 DNA reads as TGTGCCAGCAGTTTAGCGTCCAATGAGCAGTTCTTC. This translates into CASSLASNEQFF.

J is TRBJ2-1 and V is TRBV25-1; TRBD1 matches at 9 bases. J gave up 2 bases and V 6 bases, and 5 bases lay outside the gene matches. Germline V gene lookup returns CDR1 MGHDK and CDR2 SYGVNS. The CDR3 extends over 15 amino acids. CDR3 DNA sequence: TGTGCCAGCAGAGCCTGGGACAGGGCCTACAATGAGCAGTTCTTC. Its protein is CASRAWDRAYNEQFF.

CDR3: CASSIGQGAGQPQHF. Here the CDR3 DNA reads TGTGCCAGTAGTATAGGGCAGGGGGCTGGACAGCCCCAGCATTTT. The genes are TRBV19 and TRBJ1-5, with 8 positions matching TRBD1. Trimming removed 1 base from V and 7 bases from J; junction bases left unmatched: 6. This CDR3 comprises 15 residues. From germline, CDR1 is LNHDA and CDR2 SQIVND (reference sequence). Filled out from reference TRBV19 and TRBJ1-5, the complete variable domain reads DGGITQSPKYLFRKEGQNVTLSCEQNLNHDAMYWYRQDPGQGLRLIYYSQIVNDFQKGDIAEGYSVSREKKESFPLTVTSAQKNPTAFYLCASSIGQGAGQPQHFGDGTRLSIL.

This chain links TRBV28 with TRBJ2-1; TRBD1 is a possible D gene (5 bases). This CDR3 has 15 residues. The germline V and J ends were trimmed by 6 bases and 0 bases, with 12 bases remaining between them. The V gene's germline CDR1 is MDHEN and CDR2 SYDVKM. The CDR3 spells CASREQGSSYNEQFF. For the CDR3, the DNA is TGTGCCAGCAGAGAGCAGGGTAGCTCCTACAATGAGCAGTTCTTC. The full variable domain, its missing parts supplied by reference TRBV28 and TRBJ2-1, is DVKVTQSSRYLVKRTGEKVFLECVQDMDHENMFWYRQDPGLGLRLIYFSYDVKMKEKGDIPEGYSVSREKKERFSLILESASTNQTSMYLCASREQGSSYNEQFFGPGTRLTVL.

The gene calls are TRBV7-9 and TRBJ2-1, with unresolved D. Looked up from germline, CDR1 is SEHNR and CDR2 is FQNEAQ (reference sequence). The CDR3 spans 18 residues. V shed 3 bases and J shed 8 bases, with 26 bases lying between them. CDR3 in DNA: TGTGCCAGCAGCTTCCCCATCCCACGGCTACCCGGCGACGATGAGCAGTTCTTC. It encodes CASSFPIPRLPGDDEQFF.

The chain is built from TRBV28 and TRBJ1-1; maybe TRBD1 (6 bases). V dropped 11 bases and J dropped 0 bases, with 7 bases sitting between them. Germline loops: CDR1 MDHEN, CDR2 SYDVKM. The CDR3 spans 11 residues. CDR3 coding DNA: TGTGCCGCAGGGGTGAACACTGAAGCTTTCTTT. It encodes CAAGVNTEAFF.

The sample holds a few counts of this clone. This chain connects TRBV6-1 to TRBJ1-5; D is unresolved. Germline CDR1 MNHNS, CDR2 SASEGT. The V end lost 5 bases, the J end lost 0 bases, and 11 bases lay between the germline ends. The CDR3 totals 15 residues. The CDR3: CASSRRGDSNQPQHF. Written as DNA, the CDR3 is TGTGCCAGCAGTCGGAGAGGAGATAGCAATCAGCCCCAGCATTTT.

The rearrangement links TRBV10-2 to TRBJ2-7, with D perhaps TRBD2 (6 bases). The CDR3 runs to 14 residues. CDR1 is WSHSY, CDR2 SAAADI, per germline. Trimming stripped 3 bases from V and 2 bases from J, with 11 bases between. The CDR3 coding sequence is TGCGCCAGCAGTGATGCGGGGAGGCCCTACGAGCAGTACTTC. Its protein product is CASSDAGRPYEQYF.